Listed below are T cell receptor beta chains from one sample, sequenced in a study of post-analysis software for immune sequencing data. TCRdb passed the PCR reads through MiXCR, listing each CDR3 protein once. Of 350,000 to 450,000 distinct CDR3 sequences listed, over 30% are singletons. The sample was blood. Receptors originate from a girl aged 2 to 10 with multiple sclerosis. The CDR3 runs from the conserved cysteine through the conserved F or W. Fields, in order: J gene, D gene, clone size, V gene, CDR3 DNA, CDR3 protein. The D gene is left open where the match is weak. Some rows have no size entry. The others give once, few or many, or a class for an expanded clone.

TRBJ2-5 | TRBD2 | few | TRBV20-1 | TGCAGTGCTAGTACACTAGCGGGAATGGAGACCCAGTACTTC | CSASTLAGMETQYF
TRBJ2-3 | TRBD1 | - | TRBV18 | TGTGCCAGCTCACCGTTCGAGACAGGGGGAGCAGATACGCAGTATTTT | CASSPFETGGADTQYF
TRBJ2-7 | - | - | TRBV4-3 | TGCGCCAGCAGCCTTTTGTGGGGCACCTCCTACGAGCAGTACTTC | CASSLLWGTSYEQYF
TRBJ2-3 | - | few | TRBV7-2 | TGTGCCAGCAGCTTAGTCCGGGGAAGCACAGATACGCAGTATTTT | CASSLVRGSTDTQYF
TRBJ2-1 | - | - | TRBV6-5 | TGTGCCGGCAGTTACGGGACTCCCAGCTCCTACAATGAGCAGTTCTTC | CAGSYGTPSSYNEQFF
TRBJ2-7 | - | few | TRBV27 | TGTGCCAGCAGTTTTCGCGCCCTCTACGAGCAGTACTTC | CASSFRALYEQYF
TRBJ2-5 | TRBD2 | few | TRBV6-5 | TGTGCCAGCAGCCCGACTAGCGGGGGGACGCCCCAGTACTTC | CASSPTSGGTPQYF
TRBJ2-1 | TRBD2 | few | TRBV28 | TGTGCCAGCAGTTGGATTAGCGGGCCATCCAATGAGCAGTTCTTC | CASSWISGPSNEQFF
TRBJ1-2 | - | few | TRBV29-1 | TGCAGCGTTGGTGGAGCCGACGTCTATGGCTACACCTTC | CSVGGADVYGYTF
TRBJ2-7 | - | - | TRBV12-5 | TGTGCTAGTGGCCCCCCGGGATGGGCCTACGAGCAGTACTTC | CASGPPGWAYEQYF
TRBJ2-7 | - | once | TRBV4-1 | TGCGCCAACAGCCAATTTCCTAGCTCCTACGAGCAGTACTTC | CANSQFPSSYEQYF
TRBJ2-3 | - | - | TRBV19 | TGTGCCAGTAGCGTACGTTATACGCAGTATTTT | CASSVRYTQYF
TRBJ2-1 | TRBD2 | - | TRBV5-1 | TGCGCCAGCAGCGGGACTAGTGTGGATGAGCAGTTCTTC | CASSGTSVDEQFF
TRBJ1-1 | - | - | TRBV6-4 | TGTGCCAGCGCCAGGGACCCCGGTGGGACTGAAGCTTTCTTT | CASARDPGGTEAFF
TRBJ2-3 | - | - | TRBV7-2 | TGTGCCAGCAGCTTAGCCCGGGGTGGGACACACAGGCACACAGATACGCAGTATTTT | CASSLARGGTHRHTDTQYF
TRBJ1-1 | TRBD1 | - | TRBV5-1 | TGCGCCAGCAGCCCCGGACAGGGAGAACGAACTGAAGCTTTCTTT | CASSPGQGERTEAFF
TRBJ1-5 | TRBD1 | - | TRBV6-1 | TGTGCCAGCACCCCAGGGGGGTTTGCTCGGCCCCAGCATTTT | CASTPGGFARPQHF
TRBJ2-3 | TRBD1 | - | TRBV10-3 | TGTGCCATCAGTGATCAGGACAGGGGGCGAGAGGATACGCAGTATTTT | CAISDQDRGREDTQYF
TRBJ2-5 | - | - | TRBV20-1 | TGCGGTGCTAGTGGGCTAGGACCCCAAGAGACCCAGTACTTC | CGASGLGPQETQYF
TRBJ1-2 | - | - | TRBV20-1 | TGCAGTGCTAGAGGGACAGCTAACTATGGCTACACCTTC | CSARGTANYGYTF
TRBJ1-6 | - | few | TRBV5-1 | TGCGCCAGCAGCTACGGACGGTCCTCCTATAATTCACCCCTCCACTTT | CASSYGRSSYNSPLHF
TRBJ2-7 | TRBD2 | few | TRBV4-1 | TGCGCCAGCAGCCAAGGCGGGAGGTCAAACTACGAGCAGTACTTC | CASSQGGRSNYEQYF
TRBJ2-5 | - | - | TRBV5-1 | TGCGCCAGCAGCTGGGGGACGAGTAGCTCCTACGAACAGTACTTC | CASSWGTSSSYEQYF
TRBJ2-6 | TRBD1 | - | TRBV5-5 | TGTGCCAGCAGCGCTAATCCAGGACAGGGGAACTCTGGGGCCAACGTCCTGACTTTC | CASSANPGQGNSGANVLTF
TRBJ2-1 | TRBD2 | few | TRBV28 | TGTGCCAGCAGTTCTCCGGGACTAGCGGGAGTTTCCCAGTTCTTC | CASSSPGLAGVSQFF
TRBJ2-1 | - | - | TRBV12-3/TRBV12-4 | TGTGCCAGCAGTTTAGTCGGTTTTCTCAGGGGCAATGAGCAGTTCTTC | CASSLVGFLRGNEQFF
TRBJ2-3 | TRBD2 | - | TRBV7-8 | TGTGCCAGCAGCTTATCCCGACTAGCTTTGGGAGATACGCAGTATTTT | CASSLSRLALGDTQYF
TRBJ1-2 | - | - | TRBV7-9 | TGTGCCAGCAGCCACGGGACAACTTGGGGCTACACCTTC | CASSHGTTWGYTF
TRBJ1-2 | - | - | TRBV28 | TGTGCCAGCAGCATCCCCACAGGGCAAAGTGGCTACACCTTC | CASSIPTGQSGYTF
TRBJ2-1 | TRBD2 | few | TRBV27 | TGTGCCAGCAGTTTAAGCGGGAGATCAAATGAGCAGTTCTTC | CASSLSGRSNEQFF
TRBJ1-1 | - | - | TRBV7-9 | TGTGCCAGCAGCCCCGTGGCGGGGAACACTGAAGCTTTCTTT | CASSPVAGNTEAFF